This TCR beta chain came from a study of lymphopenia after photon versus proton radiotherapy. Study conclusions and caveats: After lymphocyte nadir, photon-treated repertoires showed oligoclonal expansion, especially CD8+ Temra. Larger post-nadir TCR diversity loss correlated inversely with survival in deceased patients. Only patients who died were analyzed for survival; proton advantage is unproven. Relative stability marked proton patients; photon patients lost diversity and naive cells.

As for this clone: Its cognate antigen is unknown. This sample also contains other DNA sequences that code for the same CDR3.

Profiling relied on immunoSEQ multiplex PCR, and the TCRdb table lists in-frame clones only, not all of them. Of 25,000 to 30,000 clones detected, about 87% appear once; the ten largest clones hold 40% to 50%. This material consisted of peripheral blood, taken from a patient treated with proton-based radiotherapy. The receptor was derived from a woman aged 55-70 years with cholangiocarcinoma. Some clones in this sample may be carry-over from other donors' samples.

The CDR3 protein is CASSAGPNYEQYF. As DNA, the CDR3 is TGTGCCAGCAGCGCAGGTCCCAACTACGAGCAGTACTTC. The V call is TRBV7-6, the J call TRBJ2-7; no firm D call. V shed 5 bases and J shed 3 bases, with 11 bases lying between them. Germline V gives CDR1 SGHVS, CDR2 FNYEAQ. The CDR3 is 13 amino acids.